This passage covers 23 T cell receptor beta chains from one sample sequenced in a study of T cell responses to AZD1222 COVID-19 vaccine. The protocol was immunoSEQ multiplex PCR, while the TCRdb copy is restricted to in-frame clones and leaves out a portion. The data hold some 150,000 clones, with roughly 90% observed a single time. This specimen consisted of peripheral blood, obtained on day 0 of AZD1222 vaccination. Receptors originate from an adult in good health.

The chain recombines TRBV3-1 (or the pseudogene TRBV3-2) with TRBJ2-1; D is ambiguous. V was clipped by 5 bases and J by 2 bases, with 13 bases between them. The CDR3 covers 15 residues. CDR1 and CDR2 from the germline V gene are LGHDT and YNNKEL (reference sequence). CDR3: CASSSSMGPYNEQFF. CDR3 DNA: TGTGCCAGCAGCTCCTCGATGGGTCCCTACAATGAGCAGTTCTTC.

The chain links TRBV27 to TRBJ2-7; 7 nucleotides agree with TRBD1. The trim removed 8 bases at V and 3 bases at J, leaving 13 bases unmatched. Germline CDR1 reads MNHEY; CDR2 reads SMNVEV (reference sequence). The CDR3 has 15 residues. The DNA for the CDR3 is TGTGCCAGCGGGACAGCTTTGCTCGGGGACTACGAGCAGTACTTC. Amino acid sequence: CASGTALLGDYEQYF.

The J gene is TRBJ1-2, the V gene TRBV7-9; 7 positions agree with TRBD1. Per germline, CDR1 SEHNR and CDR2 FQNEAQ (reference sequence). After removal of 0 bases from V and 2 bases from J, the junction contained 9 bases not matched to a gene. This CDR3 has 17 amino acids. The CDR3 loop is CASSLAPRGGLNYGYTF. The CDR3 coding sequence is TGTGCCAGCAGCTTAGCGCCCAGGGGGGGATTAAACTATGGCTACACCTTC.

The chain recombines TRBV20-1 with TRBJ2-1; unclear D gene. This CDR3 has 10 residues. Trimming stripped 6 bases from V and 10 bases from J, with 10 bases between. The germline V gene encodes CDR1 DFQATT and CDR2 SNEGSKA (reference sequence). CDR3: CSAPIMEQFF. Written as DNA, the CDR3 is TGCAGTGCACCGATTATGGAGCAGTTCTTC.

The chain employs TRBV4-3 and TRBJ2-2; D might be TRBD1 (6 bases). Germline V lookup: CDR1 LGHNA, CDR2 YSLEER. The CDR3 contains 14 residues. The V end lost 4 bases, the J end lost 6 bases, and 12 bases lay between the germline ends. The CDR3 sequence: CASSLGTHSGELFF. CDR3 coding DNA: TGCGCCAGCAGCCTCGGGACACATTCCGGGGAGCTGTTTTTT.

The V and J genes are TRBV4-3 and TRBJ2-1; TRBD2 matches at 10 bases. Germline values: CDR1 LGHNA, CDR2 YSLEER. J was trimmed by 8 bases and V by 2 bases; bases with no gene match: 9. The CDR3 extends over 16 amino acids. In DNA, the CDR3 is TGCGCCAGCAGCCAACTCAGAGCGGGAGGGCCCGATGAGCAGTTCTTC. Amino acid sequence: CASSQLRAGGPDEQFF.

The chain carries TRBV5-1 and TRBJ2-7; 9 bases are a match to TRBD1. CDR1 and CDR2 (germline): SGHRS, YFSETQ. There are 15 residues in the CDR3. The V segment lost 4 bases and the J segment 4 bases; nucleotides outside the gene matches: 9. CDR3 amino acids: CASSGTTGGVYEQYF. The CDR3 nucleotides are TGCGCCAGCAGCGGAACGACAGGGGGTGTGTACGAGCAGTACTTC.

The gene calls are TRBV2 and TRBJ1-2; the D gene is possibly TRBD1 (6 bases). V was trimmed by 4 bases and J by 5 bases, leaving 14 bases between them. CDR1 SNHLY and CDR2 FYNNEI come from the germline V gene. The CDR3 runs 14 residues. The CDR3 DNA is TGTGCCAGCAGTGCTTCAGGGGCGGATTATGGCTACACCTTC. Protein sequence: CASSASGADYGYTF.

The chain employs TRBV7-2 and TRBJ1-3; D is ambiguous. Trimming left V 0 bases short and J 3 bases short, with 0 bases between. The CDR3 runs 12 residues. Germline V gene sequence: CDR1 SGHTA, CDR2 FQGNSA. The CDR3 DNA is TGTGCCAGCAGCTTAGCTGGAAACACCATATATTTT. Translating it yields CASSLAGNTIYF.

This chain connects TRBV27 to TRBJ2-1; no clear D. Germline V gene data show CDR1 as MNHEY and CDR2 as SMNVEV (reference sequence). Between the trimmed V and J ends, which lost 8 bases and 0 bases, there was a span of 14 bases. The CDR3 loop spans 15 amino acids. The CDR3 here is CASGEYLSSYNEQFF. In nucleotides, the CDR3 is TGTGCCAGCGGAGAATACCTCAGCTCCTACAATGAGCAGTTCTTC.

This sequence joins TRBV7-2 and TRBJ1-2, with a possible D match to TRBD1 (5 bases). The V gene lost 6 bases and the J gene lost 8 bases, with 16 bases spanning the gap. The germline CDR1 and CDR2 sequences are SGHTA and FQGNSA. The CDR3 contains 13 residues. The CDR3 DNA reads TGTGCCAGCAGTATGACAGTTGGAGGCGGCTACACCTTC. Its translation: CASSMTVGGGYTF.

The chain joins TRBV6-1 to TRBJ2-3, with D possibly matching TRBD2 (5 bases). Trimming left V 5 bases short and J 3 bases short, with 12 bases between. Germline assignment: CDR1 MNHNS and CDR2 SASEGT. The CDR3 sequence is 14 residues long. In DNA form, the CDR3 reads TGTGCCAGCAGTTTTACGGGGTTGACAGATACGCAGTATTTT. Its translation is CASSFTGLTDTQYF.

The chain employs TRBV11-2 and TRBJ2-2, with 16 bases matching TRBD2. This CDR3 spans 16 amino acids. The junction had 1 base not matched to a gene; V was cut back by 3 bases and J by 6 bases. CDR1 and CDR2 (germline): SGHAT, FQNNGV. The DNA of the CDR3 is TGTGCCAGCAGCTTGGGGACTAGCGGGAGGGCCGGGGAGCTGTTTTTT. It specifies CASSLGTSGRAGELFF.

As to this clone: Other DNA sequences of this sample code for an identical CDR3. This rearrangement joins TRBV14 to TRBJ2-3, with a tentative D call TRBD1 (5 bases). Germline V lookup: CDR1 SGHDN, CDR2 FVKESK. The CDR3 has 16 amino acids. The V and J ends lost 0 bases and 0 bases respectively, with 10 bases between them. The CDR3 bases are TGTGCCAGCAGCCAAGATGTGGGGCCTAGCACAGATACGCAGTATTTT. Translation gives CASSQDVGPSTDTQYF.

This clone occurred once. The chain links TRBV2 to TRBJ2-7; 9 bases line up with TRBD1. V shed 1 base, J shed 2 bases, and the junction held 3 bases outside the gene matches. CDR3 size: 15 residues. Germline V gene lookup returns CDR1 SNHLY and CDR2 FYNNEI. CDR3 DNA: TGTGCCAGCAGTGAAGAACGGACAGGGGCCTACGAGCAGTACTTC. It yields the protein CASSEERTGAYEQYF.

For this clone: The junction shows a germline mismatch at one end, possibly a read error. V is TRBV19 and J is TRBJ1-3; D ambiguous. The CDR3 contains 11 residues. In germline, CDR1 is LNHDA, CDR2 SQIVND (reference sequence). Written as DNA, the CDR3 is TGTGCCAGTAGGTCCGGAAGCACCATATATTTT. As protein: CASRSGSTIYF.

This clone appeared once. This chain links TRBV4-3 with TRBJ1-1; D gene unclear. Per the germline V gene, CDR1 is LGHNA and CDR2 is YSLEER. Trimming stripped 0 bases from V and 0 bases from J, with 5 bases between. CDR3 length: 14 residues. The DNA of the CDR3 is TGCGCCAGCAGCCAAGAAAGGATGAACACTGAAGCTTTCTTT. The encoded protein is CASSQERMNTEAFF.

The V gene is TRBV7-2, the J gene TRBJ2-7; 8 nucleotides align to TRBD2. J gave up 3 bases and V 1 base, and 8 bases lay outside the gene matches. The CDR3 spans 16 residues. CDR1 is SGHTA and CDR2 is FQGNSA in the germline V gene. The CDR3 sequence is CASSLVGGGTDYEQYF. The CDR3 DNA is TGTGCCAGCAGCTTAGTGGGCGGGGGGACTGACTACGAGCAGTACTTC.

The gene calls are TRBV5-4 and TRBJ2-5; 9 bases map to TRBD2. CDR3 length equals 16 residues. CDR1 is SGHNT and CDR2 is YYREEE in the germline V gene (reference sequence). The J segment lost 3 bases and the V segment lost 4 bases, leaving 10 bases of the junction unmatched. The CDR3, as DNA: TGTGCCAGCAGCCCCGGAGGTAGCGGGGGCGAAGAGACCCAGTACTTC. Amino acid sequence: CASSPGGSGGEETQYF.

The chain is built from TRBV7-9 and TRBJ2-1, with 9 bases fitting TRBD2. Germline trimming cut 3 bases from V and 9 bases from J; bases unmatched to any gene: 12. This CDR3 spans 16 amino acids. Germline V gene data show CDR1 as SEHNR and CDR2 as FQNEAQ (reference sequence). CDR3 sequence (DNA): TGTGCCAGCAGCTTGGGGGGTAGCGGGAGTGCTATTGAGCAGTTCTTC. Its protein is CASSLGGSGSAIEQFF.

This chain joins TRBV4-2 and TRBJ2-7, with TRBD2 matching over 7 bases. Looked up from germline, CDR1 is LGHNA and CDR2 is YNFKEQ. The J segment lost 2 bases and the V segment lost 3 bases, leaving 10 bases of the junction unmatched. The CDR3 runs 16 residues. CDR3 sequence (DNA): TGTGCCAGCAGCCACGAACTGACTAGCCCCCCCTACGAGCAGTACTTC. Protein: CASSHELTSPPYEQYF.

This clone was detected a few times. This sample includes further DNA sequences coding for the same CDR3. The chain recombines TRBV6-5 with TRBJ1-5, with D perhaps TRBD1 (5 bases). Trimming took off 0 bases at V and 1 base at J, with 7 bases between the two ends. Germline assignment: CDR1 MNHEY and CDR2 SVGAGI. CDR3 length: 15 residues. The DNA for the CDR3 is TGTGCCAGCAGTTACTCCGGGGGGAGCAATCAGCCCCAGCATTTT. It codes for CASSYSGGSNQPQHF.

V is TRBV11-2 and J is TRBJ2-7; D not certain. Germline CDR1 and CDR2: SGHAT and FQNNGV. This CDR3 is built from 13 residues. The V end was cut by 6 bases, the J end by 3 bases, with 12 bases between. Written as DNA, the CDR3 is TGTGCCAGCAGTGGAGTGCGTATCTACGAGCAGTACTTC. This sequence encodes CASSGVRIYEQYF.